The source of this T cell receptor beta chain is a study of human T cells and chemical hapten exposure. Notes on the study in general: TCRs at a frequency above 1 in 1000 stayed unchanged with DPC sensitization.

This clonotype was counted between two and nine times. Its target is not known. The CDR3 runs 14 residues. Germline V gene sequence: CDR1 KGHSH, CDR2 LQKENI. J gave up 8 bases and V 3 bases, and 5 bases lay outside the gene matches. TCRdb re-called the RACE reads through MiXCR, storing one row per CDR3 protein. The data hold under 90,000 distinct CDR3 sequences, with 8.5% observed a single time. As for time point: patch test 2, 6 weeks after DPC sensitization. Treatment in this sample: therapeutic diphenylcyclopropenone sensitization with weekly scalp DPC. Sample: whole blood, taken in connection with sensitization to the hapten diphenylcyclopropenone (DPC). The sequence came from a woman between 50 and 59 years old with alopecia areata. Some clones in this sample may be carry-over from other donors' samples. The chain has TRBV18 and TRBJ1-4; 8 nucleotides agree with TRBD1. CDR3 loop: CASSPVTGEEKLFF. In DNA, the CDR3 is TGTGCCAGCTCACCGGTGACAGGGGAAGAAAAACTGTTTTTT.